This is a list of T cell receptor beta chains from one sample in a study of blood T cells in healthy people across ages. MiXCR was run by TCRdb on the 5' RACE reads, yielding one entry per CDR3 protein. The sample has hundreds of thousands of distinct CDR3 sequences; 56% are singletons. Sequenced sample: blood. These receptors all come from a man in his forties in good health. CDR3s include the opening cysteine and the closing phenylalanine or tryptophan. Each record gives: V gene, CDR3 protein.

V: TRBV5-6; CDR3: CASSLGVANVLTF
V: TRBV29-1; CDR3: CSVEGSEAFF
V: TRBV9; CDR3: CASTKRLRHGDTQYF
V: TRBV28; CDR3: CASSFRTGAGYEQYF
V: TRBV9; CDR3: CASSVGGGQTIPYGNTF
V: TRBV11-3; CDR3: CASSLDLRGEGDTQYF
V: TRBV6-6; CDR3: CASSYSIGVVGETQYF
V: TRBV29-1; CDR3: CSVVGGIGETQYF
V: TRBV11-1; CDR3: CASSHGDRGRPQTQYF
V: TRBV7-8; CDR3: CASSSAGTSGTYNKQFF
V: TRBV13; CDR3: CASRRFSGETYEQYF
V: TRBV12-3/TRBV12-4; CDR3: CASTPYAEVFF
V: TRBV3-1; CDR3: CATEEKGNAEAFF
V: TRBV20-1; CDR3: CSARDIGTGAYEQYF
V: TRBV7-8; CDR3: CASGSLPRQGNGYTF
V: TRBV7-3; CDR3: CASSSDPTNYGYTF
V: TRBV5-1; CDR3: CASSFNGESYEQYF
V: TRBV3-1; CDR3: CASRDYYNEQFF
V: TRBV20-1; CDR3: CSARGGGAGNQPQHF
V: TRBV11-3; CDR3: CASSLPPGSYEQYF
V: TRBV9; CDR3: CASSVGVQGAGEAFF
V: TRBV15; CDR3: CATSRETGAGGETQYF
V: TRBV20-1; CDR3: CSARDRGQASYEQYF
V: TRBV7-2; CDR3: CASRCTGTTNEKLFF
V: TRBV2; CDR3: CVILSGVGQNIQYF
V: TRBV2; CDR3: CASRAGVQETQYF
V: TRBV18; CDR3: CASSPRADSYGYTF
V: TRBV5-8; CDR3: CASSYIPREQYF
V: TRBV27; CDR3: CASSLSFRGLTDTQYF
V: TRBV5-5; CDR3: CASRRTETYEQYF
V: TRBV11-2; CDR3: CASSHGQGAFGYTF
V: TRBV20-1; CDR3: CSAQLQETQYF
V: TRBV14; CDR3: CASSLRRLSGTTGELFF
V: TRBV6-4; CDR3: CASSDSWTSGSGANVLTF
V: TRBV27; CDR3: CASSIRQDKANYGYTF
V: TRBV25-1; CDR3: CASSDRVYEQYF
V: TRBV5-1; CDR3: CASRFDIMTYEQYF
V: TRBV4-1; CDR3: CASSPSGQEAKNIQYF
V: TRBV20-1; CDR3: CSAGDRGYETQYF
V: TRBV18; CDR3: CASSLDREDTQYF
V: TRBV29-1; CDR3: CSVRQGSYEQYF
V: TRBV10-3; CDR3: CAISEGLAVNNEQFF
V: TRBV29-1; CDR3: CSVSSDKTQYF
V: TRBV20-1; CDR3: CSARMQPNEKLFF